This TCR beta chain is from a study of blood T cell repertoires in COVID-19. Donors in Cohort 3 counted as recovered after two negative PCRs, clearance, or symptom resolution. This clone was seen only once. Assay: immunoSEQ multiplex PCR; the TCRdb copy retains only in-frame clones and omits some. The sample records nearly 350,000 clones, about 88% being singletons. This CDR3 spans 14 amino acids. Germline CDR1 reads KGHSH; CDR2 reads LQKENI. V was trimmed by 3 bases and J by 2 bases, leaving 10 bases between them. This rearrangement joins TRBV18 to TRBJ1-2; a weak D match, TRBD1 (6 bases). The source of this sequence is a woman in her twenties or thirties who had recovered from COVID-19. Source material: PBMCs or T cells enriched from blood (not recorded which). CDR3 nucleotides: TGTGCCAGCTCACCGGGGGCTATGAACTATGGCTACACCTTC. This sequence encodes CASSPGAMNYGYTF.